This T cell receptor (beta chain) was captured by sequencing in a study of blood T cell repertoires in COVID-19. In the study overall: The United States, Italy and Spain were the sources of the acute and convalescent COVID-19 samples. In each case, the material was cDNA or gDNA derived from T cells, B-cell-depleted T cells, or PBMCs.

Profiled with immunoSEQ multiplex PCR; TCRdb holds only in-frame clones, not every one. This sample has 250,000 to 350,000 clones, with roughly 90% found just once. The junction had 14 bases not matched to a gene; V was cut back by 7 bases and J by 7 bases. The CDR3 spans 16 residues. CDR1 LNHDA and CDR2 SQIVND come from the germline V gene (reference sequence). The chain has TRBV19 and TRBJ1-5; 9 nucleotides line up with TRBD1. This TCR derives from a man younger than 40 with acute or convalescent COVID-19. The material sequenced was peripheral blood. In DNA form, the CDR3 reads TGTGCCAGTAATTTTCTTCCGGGACAGGGTCAACAGCCCCAGCATTTT. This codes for CASNFLPGQGQQPQHF.